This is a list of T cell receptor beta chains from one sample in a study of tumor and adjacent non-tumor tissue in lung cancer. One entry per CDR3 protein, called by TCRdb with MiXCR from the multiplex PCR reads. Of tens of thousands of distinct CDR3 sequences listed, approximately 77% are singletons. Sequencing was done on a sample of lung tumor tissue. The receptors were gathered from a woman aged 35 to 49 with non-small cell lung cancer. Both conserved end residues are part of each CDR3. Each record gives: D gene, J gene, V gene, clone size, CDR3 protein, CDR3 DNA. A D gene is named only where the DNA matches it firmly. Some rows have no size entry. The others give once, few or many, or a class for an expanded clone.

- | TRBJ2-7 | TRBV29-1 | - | CSASERSPAVYEQYF | TGCAGCGCGAGTGAACGGAGTCCTGCCGTCTACGAGCAATACTTC
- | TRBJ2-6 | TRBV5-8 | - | CANSHGSFSGANILTF | TGTGCCAACAGCCATGGGAGTTTCTCTGGGGCCAACATCCTGACTTTC
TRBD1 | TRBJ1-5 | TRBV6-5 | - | CASTQGDDQPQHF | TGTGCCAGCACCCAGGGGGACGATCAACCCCAGCATTTT
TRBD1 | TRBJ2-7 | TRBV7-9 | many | CASSYTMGQIYEQYF | TGTGCCAGCAGCTACACGATGGGACAGATCTACGAGCAGTACTTC
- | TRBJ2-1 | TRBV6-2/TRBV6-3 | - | CASVRQGRQFF | TGTGCCAGCGTGAGGCAGGGTCGGCAGTTCTTC
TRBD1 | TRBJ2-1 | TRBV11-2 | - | CASSLARTGSYNEQSF | TGCGCCAGCAGCTTAGCACGGACAGGCTCTTACAATGAGCAGTCCTTC
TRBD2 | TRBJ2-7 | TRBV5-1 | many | CASRTGTSGSYEQYF | TGCGCCAGCAGAACCGGGACTAGCGGCTCCTACGAGCAGTACTTC
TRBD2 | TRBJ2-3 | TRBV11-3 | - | CASSASGGPTDMQYF | TGTGCCAGCAGCGCTAGCGGGGGGCCCACAGATATGCAGTATTTT
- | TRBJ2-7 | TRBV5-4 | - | CASSAGTWIGEQYF | TGTGCCAGCAGCGCTGGGACATGGATCGGAGAGCAGTACTTC
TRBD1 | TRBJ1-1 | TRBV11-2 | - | CASSFLFRGRGTEAFF | TGTGCCAGCAGCTTTTTATTCAGGGGGCGGGGTACTGAAGCTTTCTTT
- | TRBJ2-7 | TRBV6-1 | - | CASYSTFIGYVQYF | TGTGCCAGTTATTCAACATTTATAGGCTACGTGCAGTACTTC
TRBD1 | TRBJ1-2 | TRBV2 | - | CTSSAQGADGYAF | TGTACCAGCAGTGCGCAGGGGGCGGATGGCTACGCCTTC
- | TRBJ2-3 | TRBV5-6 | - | CASSFSSQGRADTQYF | TGTGCCAGCAGCTTTAGTTCTCAGGGTAGGGCAGATACGCAATATTTT
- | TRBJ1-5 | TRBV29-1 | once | CSVSHHGSGQPQPF | TGCAGCGTATCCCACCACGGGAGCGGTCAGCCCCAGCCTTTT
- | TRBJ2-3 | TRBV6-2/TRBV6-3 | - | CASSYSGSSTDTQYF | TGTGCCAGCAGTTACTCGGGGAGTAGTACAGATACGCAGTATTTT
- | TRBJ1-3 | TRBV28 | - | CASTPVGLFSGNTIYF | TGTGCCAGCACTCCCGTGGGCCTGTTCTCCGGAAACACCATATATTTT
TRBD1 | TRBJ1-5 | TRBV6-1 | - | CASSEVDREDHPQHF | TGTGCCAGTAGTGAAGTGGACAGGGAGGATCATCCCCAGCATTTT